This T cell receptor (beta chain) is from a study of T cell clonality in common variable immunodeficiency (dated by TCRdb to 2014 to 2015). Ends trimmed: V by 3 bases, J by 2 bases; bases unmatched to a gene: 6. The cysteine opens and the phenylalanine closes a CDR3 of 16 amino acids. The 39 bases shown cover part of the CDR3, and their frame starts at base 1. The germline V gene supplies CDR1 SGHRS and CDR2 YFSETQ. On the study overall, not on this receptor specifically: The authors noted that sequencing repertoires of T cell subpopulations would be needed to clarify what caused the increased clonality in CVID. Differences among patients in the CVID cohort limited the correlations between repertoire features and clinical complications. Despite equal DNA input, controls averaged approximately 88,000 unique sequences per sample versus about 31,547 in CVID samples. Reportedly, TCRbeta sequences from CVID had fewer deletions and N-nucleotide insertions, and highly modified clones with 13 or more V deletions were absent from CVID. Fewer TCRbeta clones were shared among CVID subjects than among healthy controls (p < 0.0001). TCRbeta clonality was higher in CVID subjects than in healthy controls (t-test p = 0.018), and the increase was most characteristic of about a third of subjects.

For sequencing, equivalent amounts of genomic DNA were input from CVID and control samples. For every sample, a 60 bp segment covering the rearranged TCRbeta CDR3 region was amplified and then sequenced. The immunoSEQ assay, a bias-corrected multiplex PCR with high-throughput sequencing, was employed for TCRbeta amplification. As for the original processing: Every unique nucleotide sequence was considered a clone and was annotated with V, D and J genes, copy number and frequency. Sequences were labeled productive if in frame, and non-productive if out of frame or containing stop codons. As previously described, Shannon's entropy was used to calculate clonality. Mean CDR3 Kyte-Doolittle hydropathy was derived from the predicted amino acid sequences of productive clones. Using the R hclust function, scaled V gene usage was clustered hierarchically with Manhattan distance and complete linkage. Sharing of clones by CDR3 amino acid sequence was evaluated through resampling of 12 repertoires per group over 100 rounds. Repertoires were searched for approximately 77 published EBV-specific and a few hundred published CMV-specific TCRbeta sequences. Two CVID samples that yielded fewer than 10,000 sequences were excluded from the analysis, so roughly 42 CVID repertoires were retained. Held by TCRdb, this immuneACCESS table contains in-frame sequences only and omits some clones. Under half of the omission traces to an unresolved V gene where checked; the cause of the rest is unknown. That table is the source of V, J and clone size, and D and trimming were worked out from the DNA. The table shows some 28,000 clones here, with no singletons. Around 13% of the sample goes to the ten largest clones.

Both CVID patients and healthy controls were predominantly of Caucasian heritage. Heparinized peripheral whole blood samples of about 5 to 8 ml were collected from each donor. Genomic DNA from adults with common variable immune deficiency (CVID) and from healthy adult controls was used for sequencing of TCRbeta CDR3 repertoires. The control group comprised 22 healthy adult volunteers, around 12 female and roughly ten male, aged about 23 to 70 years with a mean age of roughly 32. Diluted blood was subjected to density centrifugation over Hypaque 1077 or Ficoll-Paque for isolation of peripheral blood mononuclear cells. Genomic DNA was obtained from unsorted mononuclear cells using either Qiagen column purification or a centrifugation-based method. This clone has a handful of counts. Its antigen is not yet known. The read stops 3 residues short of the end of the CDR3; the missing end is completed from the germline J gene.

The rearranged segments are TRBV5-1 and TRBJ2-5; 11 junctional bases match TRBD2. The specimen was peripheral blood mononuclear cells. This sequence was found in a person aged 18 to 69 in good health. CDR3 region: CASSSGGTSGQETQYF. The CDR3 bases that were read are TGCGCCAGCAGCTCCGGGGGGACTAGCGGTCAAGAGACC.